Described below is a single TCR beta chain sequence and its context. Its antigen remains unidentified. Unique molecular identifiers were used in preparing the TCRbeta library. TCRdb ran MiXCR on the PCR reads and lists one entry per CDR3 protein. The sample lists some 840,000 distinct CDR3 sequences; roughly 16% were seen once. CDR1 MNHEY and CDR2 SVGAGI come from the germline V gene. V lost 0 bases and J 2 bases, leaving 10 bases between the germline ends. CDR3 length: 15 amino acids. This entry comes from a study of T-cell reconstitution after alpha-beta-depleted transplantation in children. Overall study results and limits: Surviving recipient T cells and thymic progenitors produced the high day-60 TCRbeta diversity seen in some patients.

The chain joins TRBV6-5 to TRBJ1-1; D remains ambiguous. The sample in question was PBMCs, mostly from graft donor cells, obtained 360 days after TCRalphabeta/CD19-depleted stem cell transplant. The TCR originated in a male patient between 10 and 17 years old who had a stem cell transplant for acute lymphoblastic leukemia, so the T cells may come from the graft donor. The CDR3 coding sequence is TGTGCCAGCAGTTACTCGAAATCAGCTAACACTGAAGCTTTCTTT. It yields the protein CASSYSKSANTEAFF.